Below, 32 T cell receptor beta chains from the same sample are listed, as sequenced in a study of blood T cell repertoires in COVID-19 (dated by TCRdb to the early 2020s). The library was built by means of the immunoSEQ multiplex PCR assay. Here the immuneACCESS table is served through TCRdb, limited to in-frame sequences with V and J called. Missing clones are a known gap in these copies; in checked studies unresolved V genes cover under half, and the rest lacks a known reason. For this sample the table gives 140,000 or so clones, of which roughly 80% were detected only once. The ten top clones hold roughly 15% of the sample. Sequenced: peripheral blood. These receptors were taken from a man aged 50 or older with acute or convalescent COVID-19.

The chain carries TRBV24-1 and TRBJ2-3, with D perhaps TRBD1 (5 bases). In germline, CDR1 is KGHDR, CDR2 SFDVKD. The CDR3 is 17 amino acids. V gave up 3 bases and J gave up 0 bases, with 15 bases separating them. CDR3 DNA sequence: TGTGCCACCAGTGATGGCGGACACGGGTGGAGCACAGATACGCAGTATTTT. It specifies CATSDGGHGWSTDTQYF.

V and J are TRBV30 and TRBJ2-7; weak D call: TRBD1 (6 bases). Germline V CDR1 and CDR2: GTSNPN, SVGIG (reference sequence). Trimming took 2 bases from V and 4 from J, leaving 9 bases between them. The CDR3 consists of 12 residues. CDR3 amino acids: CAWSTGWYEQYF. The DNA of the CDR3 is TGTGCCTGGAGTACAGGGTGGTACGAGCAGTACTTC. The whole variable domain, remainder taken from reference TRBV30 and TRBJ2-7, is SQTIHQWPATLVQPVGSPLSLECTVEGTSNPNLYWYRQAAGRGLQLLFYSVGIGQISSEVPQNLSASRPQDRQFILSSKKLLLSDSGFYLCAWSTGWYEQYFGPGTRLTVT.

The rearrangement uses TRBV5-6 and TRBJ2-7; tentatively, D is TRBD1 (5 bases). The CDR3 loop spans 14 amino acids. The germline gives CDR1 SGHDT, CDR2 YYEEEE. V shed 2 bases and J shed 2 bases, with 11 bases lying between them. The CDR3 region has the DNA TGTGCCAGCAGCTTCCGTTCCAGGGCCTACGAGCAGTACGTC. The encoded protein is CASSFRSRAYEQYV.

This clone was counted a single time. One end of the junction varies from germline; a read error may be responsible. V and J are TRBV4-1 and TRBJ2-2, with TRBD2 matching over 8 bases. The CDR3 length is 18 residues. Germline V gives CDR1 MGHRA, CDR2 YSYEKL. CDR3 DNA: TGCGCCCGCAGCCCACCGGGGGGGGGTCTCGCGAACACCGGGGAGCTGTTTTTT. Amino acids: CARSPPGGGLANTGELFF.

The rearrangement joins TRBV20-1 to TRBJ1-1, with 12 bases identical to TRBD1. From germline, CDR1 is DFQATT and CDR2 SNEGSKA (reference sequence). V gave up 3 bases and J gave up 8 bases; unmatched junction bases: 4. This CDR3 has 13 amino acids. The CDR3 loop reads CSASRDRGLEAFF. In DNA, the CDR3 is TGCAGTGCTAGTCGGGACAGGGGGCTAGAAGCTTTCTTT.

Comment on this clone: Other DNA sequences in the sample encode the same CDR3. The rearrangement uses TRBV5-4 and TRBJ1-6; TRBD1 agrees at 9 bases. V lost 2 bases, J lost 7 bases, and 1 base stayed unmatched. This CDR3 is built from 14 residues. CDR1 is SGHNT and CDR2 is YYREEE in the germline V gene (reference sequence). The CDR3 sequence: CASSLGQGNSPLHF. For the CDR3, the DNA is TGTGCCAGCAGCTTAGGACAGGGGAATTCACCCCTCCACTTT.

V gene TRBV10-3 combines with J gene TRBJ1-2; TRBD1 agrees at 10 bases. The CDR3 sequence is 14 residues long. The ends lost 9 bases at V and 1 base at J; junction bases unmatched: 5. Looked up from germline, CDR1 is ENHRY and CDR2 is SYGVKD. The chain's CDR3 is CAIWGQGSNYGYTF. As DNA, the CDR3 is TGTGCCATTTGGGGACAGGGGAGTAACTATGGCTACACCTTC.

In its sample, this clone was seen a few times. This sequence joins TRBV19 and TRBJ1-2; D perhaps matches TRBD1 (6 bases). V was cut by 5 bases and J by 8 bases, with 15 bases left in between. Germline V CDR1 and CDR2: LNHDA, SQIVND (reference sequence). This CDR3 is 13 amino acids long. The DNA for the CDR3 is TGTGCCAGTAGTTCCGGGGACATTCCGGGCTACACCTTC. Translating it yields CASSSGDIPGYTF. Variable domain in full (rest from reference TRBV19 and TRBJ1-2): DGGITQSPKYLFRKEGQNVTLSCEQNLNHDAMYWYRQDPGQGLRLIYYSQIVNDFQKGDIAEGYSVSREKKESFPLTVTSAQKNPTAFYLCASSSGDIPGYTFGSGTRLTVV.

Turning to this clone: Within the sample, other DNA sequences also encode this same CDR3. The rearrangement joins TRBV2 to TRBJ1-6; D possibly corresponds to TRBD1 (5 bases). This CDR3 region has 14 residues. Trimming took 3 bases from V and 10 from J, leaving 13 bases between them. Germline values: CDR1 SNHLY, CDR2 FYNNEI. CDR3 loop: CASSEGRVNSPLHF. DNA of the CDR3: TGTGCCAGCAGTGAGGGCAGGGTGAACTCACCCCTCCACTTT.

The chain recombines TRBV5-1 with TRBJ2-2; perhaps TRBD1 as D (6 bases). Between the trimmed V and J ends, which lost 6 bases and 3 bases, there was a span of 18 bases. CDR1 SGHRS and CDR2 YFSETQ come from the germline V gene. This CDR3 spans 16 amino acids. CDR3 residues: CASTITPGVDTGELFF. In DNA, the CDR3 is TGCGCCAGCACCATTACCCCAGGGGTAGACACCGGGGAGCTGTTTTTT.

Regarding this clone: Other DNA sequences from this sample encode an identical CDR3 as well. This chain links TRBV20-1 with TRBJ1-2; 7 bases match TRBD1. The germline gives CDR1 DFQATT, CDR2 SNEGSKA (reference sequence). The V gene end was trimmed by 4 bases and the J gene end by 8 bases; junction bases not matched to a gene: 4. The CDR3 covers 11 residues. CDR3 loop: CSATDRAGYTF. Written as DNA, the CDR3 is TGCAGTGCTACTGACAGGGCGGGCTACACCTTC.

The chain recombines TRBV6-1 with TRBJ2-7; TRBD2 is a possible D gene (5 bases). V was trimmed by 0 bases and J by 8 bases, leaving 11 bases between them. CDR1 and CDR2 (germline): MNHNS, SASEGT. The CDR3 is 13 amino acids. CDR3 region: CASSEASGLQQYV. Here the CDR3 DNA reads TGTGCCAGCAGTGAAGCGTCGGGGTTACAGCAGTACGTC.

This chain joins TRBV10-3 and TRBJ2-5; 10 bases align to TRBD1. Germline CDR1 is ENHRY and CDR2 is SYGVKD. This CDR3 comprises 16 residues. The junction had 9 bases not matched to a gene; V was cut back by 3 bases and J by 5 bases. The CDR3 region has the DNA TGTGCCATCAGTGACCCCGGGACAGGGGCGGAGGAGACCCAGTACTTC. Encoded protein: CAISDPGTGAEETQYF.

V and J are TRBV30 and TRBJ2-1, with 9 bases lining up with TRBD2. Germline loops: CDR1 GTSNPN, CDR2 SVGIG (reference sequence). The ends lost 8 bases at V and 2 bases at J; junction bases unmatched: 4. The CDR3 has 13 amino acids. The CDR3 loop reads CARSSGAYNEQFF. The CDR3 region has the DNA TGTGCCCGGTCTAGCGGGGCCTACAATGAGCAGTTCTTC.

The J gene is TRBJ1-1, the V gene TRBV27, with no clear D. V was cut by 5 bases and J by 2 bases, with 18 bases left in between. CDR1 MNHEY and CDR2 SMNVEV come from the germline V gene (reference sequence). The CDR3 is made up of 16 amino acids. The CDR3 sequence is CASSPRTGWINTEAFF. In DNA form, the CDR3 reads TGTGCCAGCAGTCCCCGTACGGGATGGATCAACACTGAAGCTTTCTTT.

The chain employs TRBV5-6 and TRBJ2-7; 9 bases are shared with TRBD1. Trimming cost V 4 bases and J 4 bases; bases outside gene matches: 6. There are 14 residues in the CDR3. Germline V CDR1 and CDR2: SGHDT, YYEEEE. CDR3 residues: CASSQGQGRYEQYF. CDR3 coding DNA: TGTGCCAGCAGCCAAGGACAGGGGAGGTACGAGCAGTACTTC. Complete variable domain (other parts from reference TRBV5-6 and TRBJ2-7): DAGVTQSPTHLIKTRGQQVTLRCSPKSGHDTVSWYQQALGQGPQFIFQYYEEEERQRGNFPDRFSGHQFPNYSSELNVNALLLGDSALYLCASSQGQGRYEQYFGPGTRLTVT.

The genes are TRBV30 and TRBJ1-1, with D unresolved. The V end was cut by 4 bases, the J end by 1 base, with 7 bases between. Germline V gene lookup returns CDR1 GTSNPN and CDR2 SVGIG (reference sequence). CDR3 length equals 12 residues. CDR3 in DNA: TGTGCCTGGAACCTGCGGAACACTGAAGCTTTCTTT. This encodes CAWNLRNTEAFF.

This rearrangement joins TRBV15 to TRBJ2-3, with 7 bases matching TRBD2. The junction had 12 bases not matched to a gene; V was cut back by 5 bases and J by 1 base. The germline gives CDR1 LNHNV, CDR2 YYDKDF (reference sequence). There are 17 residues in the CDR3. The CDR3 DNA reads as TGTGCCACCAGCGACCCGACCCGGGGGGTGCGCACAGATACGCAGTATTTT. Amino acids: CATSDPTRGVRTDTQYF. Full variable domain (rest looked up from reference TRBV15 and TRBJ2-3): DAMVIQNPRYQVTQFGKPVTLSCSQTLNHNVMYWYQQKSSQAPKLLFHYYDKDFNNEADTPDNFQSRRPNTSFCFLDIRSPGLGDTAMYLCATSDPTRGVRTDTQYFGPGTRLTVL.

The V gene is TRBV6-5, the J gene TRBJ2-1, with TRBD2 identical over 7 bases. The CDR3 length is 13 residues. Germline V gives CDR1 MNHEY, CDR2 SVGAGI. V gave up 10 bases and J gave up 4 bases; unmatched junction bases: 7. DNA for the CDR3: TGTGCCACTCCGGCGGGGGTTTACAATGAGCAGTTCTTC. It is translated as CATPAGVYNEQFF.

The genes are TRBV24-1 and TRBJ2-1; 10 bases are shared with TRBD2. Germline V lookup: CDR1 KGHDR, CDR2 SFDVKD. This CDR3 has 19 amino acids. V trimming: 5 bases; J trimming: 1 base; junction bases outside the gene matches: 13. CDR3 nucleotides: TGTGCCACCAGTGCCAGGACAGGAATAGCGGGGGGTTCCTACAATGAGCAGTTCTTC. This codes for CATSARTGIAGGSYNEQFF.

The V gene is TRBV27, the J gene TRBJ2-3, with 11 bases fitting TRBD1. The J segment lost 7 bases and the V segment lost 4 bases, leaving 4 bases of the junction unmatched. Germline CDR1 is MNHEY and CDR2 is SMNVEV (reference sequence). The CDR3 contains 14 residues. The CDR3 nucleotides are TGTGCCAGCAGTTATGGACAGGGGGCGTATACGCAGTATTTT. It codes for CASSYGQGAYTQYF.

The chain joins TRBV5-1 to TRBJ2-6; 8 nucleotides match TRBD1. Germline loops: CDR1 SGHRS, CDR2 YFSETQ. Trimming removed 5 bases from V and 2 bases from J; junction bases left unmatched: 0. The CDR3 covers 14 residues. For the CDR3, the DNA is TGCGCCAGCAGGGACAGGGCTGGGGCCAACGTCCTGACTTTC. Its translation: CASRDRAGANVLTF.

This clone was counted between two and nine times. The chain carries TRBV3-1 (or the pseudogene TRBV3-2) and TRBJ2-1; 7 bases match TRBD2. V was pared by 4 bases and J by 12 bases, with 12 bases of the junction left unmatched. This CDR3 has 14 amino acids. Germline lookup yields CDR1 LGHDT and CDR2 YNNKEL (reference sequence). The chain's CDR3 is CASSLRRSGVRQFF. The DNA for the CDR3 is TGTGCCAGCAGCCTCCGAAGGAGCGGGGTTAGGCAGTTCTTC.

The chain recombines TRBV27 with TRBJ1-6; 8 nucleotides line up with TRBD1. J gave up 3 bases and V 6 bases, and 10 bases lay outside the gene matches. Germline V CDR1 and CDR2: MNHEY, SMNVEV (reference sequence). CDR3 length equals 17 residues. CDR3 protein: CASSLTGTGNYNSPLHF. Written as DNA, the CDR3 is TGTGCCAGCAGCCTGACCGGGACAGGCAACTATAATTCACCCCTCCACTTT.

The chain uses TRBV9 and TRBJ1-4; 7 bases line up with TRBD1. Germline V gene sequence: CDR1 SGDLS, CDR2 YYNGEE. The trim removed 3 bases at V and 7 bases at J, leaving 6 bases unmatched. This CDR3 has 14 residues. The CDR3 sequence is CASSDDRVTEKLFF. The CDR3 nucleotides are TGTGCCAGCAGCGACGACAGGGTTACTGAAAAACTGTTTTTT.

The chain recombines TRBV7-3 with TRBJ2-3; TRBD1 is a possible D gene (5 bases). The CDR3 contains 19 residues. CDR1 SGHTA and CDR2 FQGTGA come from the germline V gene. Trimming cost V 5 bases and J 0 bases, with 24 bases left between them. DNA of the CDR3: TGTGCCAGCAGCCCTGAAGGCAGGGCGAAAATTTCTAGCACAGATACGCAGTATTTT. Residues: CASSPEGRAKISSTDTQYF.

The sample holds a few counts of this clone. The V and J genes are TRBV10-1 and TRBJ2-2; 8 bases match TRBD2. CDR1 and CDR2 from the germline V gene are WNHNN and SYGVQD (reference sequence). V lost 3 bases to trimming and J lost 4 bases; unmatched junction nucleotides: 7. CDR3 length equals 16 residues. CDR3 amino acids: CASSEIRLAGTGELFF. Here the CDR3 DNA reads TGCGCCAGCAGTGAAATAAGGCTAGCGGGCACCGGGGAGCTGTTTTTT.

The chain combines TRBV19 with TRBJ2-7; tentatively, D is TRBD1 (7 bases). Germline V lookup: CDR1 LNHDA, CDR2 SQIVND (reference sequence). The CDR3 sequence is 14 residues long. Between the trimmed V and J ends, which lost 7 bases and 4 bases, there was a span of 17 bases. The CDR3 loop reads CASTAQGGSYEQYF. DNA of the CDR3: TGTGCCAGTACCGCCCAGGGGGGTTCGTACGAGCAGTACTTC.

This rearrangement joins TRBV19 to TRBJ2-1, with TRBD2 matching 10 bases. This CDR3 has 15 residues. V lost 5 bases to trimming and J lost 4 bases; unmatched junction nucleotides: 5. Germline loops: CDR1 LNHDA, CDR2 SQIVND (reference sequence). CDR3 in amino acids: CASSSSGGNYNEQFF. For the CDR3, the DNA is TGTGCCAGTAGTTCTAGCGGGGGTAATTACAATGAGCAGTTCTTC.

Worth noting for this clone: A read error may produce the germline difference seen at one junction end. This chain joins TRBV3-1 (or the pseudogene TRBV3-2) and TRBJ2-5; D unresolved. Germline lookup yields CDR1 LGHDT and CDR2 YNNKEL (reference sequence). The CDR3 totals 14 residues. CDR3 protein: CASSEPTGQVTQYF. As DNA, the CDR3 is TGTGCCAGCAGCGAACCGACGGGTCAAGTGACCCAGTACTTC.

This chain uses TRBV7-2 with TRBJ2-3, with a tentative D call TRBD1 (6 bases). The germline V gene has CDR1 SGHTA and CDR2 FQGNSA. Trimming removed 1 base at V and 3 bases at J, with 8 bases between. This CDR3 comprises 14 residues. CDR3 DNA sequence: TGTGCCAGCAGCTTAGTCAGGGGTACAGATACGCAGTATTTT. It specifies CASSLVRGTDTQYF.

The J gene is TRBJ1-1, the V gene TRBV5-1; D unclear. Germline values: CDR1 SGHRS, CDR2 YFSETQ. The CDR3 is 15 amino acids. The V gene lost 1 base and the J gene lost 0 bases, with 10 bases spanning the gap. The CDR3 is CASSLPGLMNTEAFF. The CDR3 DNA follows: TGCGCCAGCAGCTTGCCCGGACTGATGAACACTGAAGCTTTCTTT. The whole variable domain, remainder taken from reference TRBV5-1 and TRBJ1-1, is KAGVTQTPRYLIKTRGQQVTLSCSPISGHRSVSWYQQTPGQGLQFLFEYFSETQRNKGNFPGRFSGRQFSNSRSEMNVSTLELGDSALYLCASSLPGLMNTEAFFGQGTRLTVV.